This entry lists 12 T cell receptor beta chains sequenced from one sample in a study of blood T cell repertoires in COVID-19 (dated by TCRdb to 2020 to 2022). The method was the immunoSEQ multiplex PCR assay. The immuneACCESS repertoire file appears here via TCRdb, limited to in-frame rearrangements. These files lack a portion of the clones; in checked studies, under half of the deficit traces to unresolved V genes, and the cause of the others is not known. This sample lists about 380,000 clones; more than 70% were detected once. 0.9% to 1.5% of the sample is held by the ten biggest clonotypes. The specimen sequenced was PBMCs or T cells enriched from blood (not recorded which). The origin of the receptors is a woman aged 18-29 years who had recovered from COVID-19.

V is TRBV29-1 and J is TRBJ2-7; the D gene is possibly TRBD2 (5 bases). The CDR3 covers 13 residues. Germline V gives CDR1 SQVTM, CDR2 ANQGSEA. Between the trimmed V and J ends, which lost 2 bases and 1 base, there was a span of 9 bases. The CDR3 spells CSVELTGSYEQYF. CDR3 coding DNA: TGCAGCGTTGAATTAACGGGGTCCTACGAGCAGTACTTC.

The gene calls are TRBV12-3 or TRBV12-4 and TRBJ1-2; perhaps TRBD1 as D (6 bases). Trimming removed 4 bases from V and 7 bases from J, with 7 bases in between. This CDR3 is built from 11 residues. The CDR3 spells CASSSGVGYTF. The DNA of the CDR3 is TGTGCCAGCAGTTCAGGGGTTGGCTACACCTTC.

The chain is built from TRBV2 and TRBJ1-3, with 10 bases aligning to TRBD1. CDR1 and CDR2 from the germline V gene are SNHLY and FYNNEI. CDR3 length: 15 amino acids. The J segment lost 3 bases and the V segment lost 4 bases, leaving 3 bases of the junction unmatched. The CDR3 DNA reads TGTGCCAGCAGTGGGACAGGGGGAGTTGGAAACACCATATATTTT. Translation: CASSGTGGVGNTIYF.

Concerning this clone: The sample has other DNA sequences that encode this CDR3 too. The chain uses TRBV7-3 and TRBJ1-1, with D perhaps matching TRBD1 (5 bases). This CDR3 is built from 13 residues. V was pared by 5 bases and J by 7 bases, with 14 bases between. CDR1 and CDR2 (germline): SGHTA, FQGTGA. The DNA of the CDR3 is TGTGCCAGCAGCCCGGGGACCGGGGGTGAAGCTTTCTTT. Encoded protein: CASSPGTGGEAFF.

This rearrangement joins TRBV9 to TRBJ1-6; TRBD1 matches at 8 bases. V was clipped by 2 bases and J by 6 bases; unmatched bases: 7. CDR3 length equals 16 residues. The germline V gene encodes CDR1 SGDLS and CDR2 YYNGEE. The CDR3 sequence: CASSVGQDDPNSPLHF. DNA of the CDR3: TGTGCCAGCAGCGTGGGACAGGACGACCCTAATTCACCCCTCCACTTT. Full variable domain (remainder filled in from reference TRBV9 and TRBJ1-6): DSGVTQTPKHLITATGQRVTLRCSPRSGDLSVYWYQQSLDQGLQFLIQYYNGEERAKGNILERFSAQQFPDLHSELNLSSLELGDSALYFCASSVGQDDPNSPLHFGNGTRLTVT.

CDR3 sequence: CSVRAPGQSTPRNTGELFF. The CDR3 DNA reads as TGCAGCGTTCGGGCCCCGGGACAGTCAACCCCGAGGAACACCGGGGAGCTGTTTTTT. The rearrangement joins TRBV29-1 to TRBJ2-2, with 7 positions matching TRBD1. There are 19 residues in the CDR3. V lost 5 bases, J lost 1 base, and 19 bases stayed unmatched. CDR1 is SQVTM and CDR2 is ANQGSEA in the germline V gene.

The chain recombines TRBV7-5 with TRBJ2-3; TRBD2, the D gene given by the table, was not confirmed from the DNA. TRBV7-5 is a pseudogene segment. The CDR3 extends over 19 amino acids. CDR3 nucleotides: TGTGCCAGAAGCTTAGATCGGCTAGCGGGGGCGATAAGCACAGATACGCAGTATTTT. This encodes CARSLDRLAGAISTDTQYF.

The gene calls are TRBV12-3 or TRBV12-4 and TRBJ2-3, with 7 bases identical to TRBD1. V lost 6 bases and J lost 6; bases outside the gene matches: 6. The CDR3 runs to 13 residues. The CDR3 DNA sequence: TGTGCCAGCAGCCTCGGGACAGTGGATACGCAGTATTTT. Translation: CASSLGTVDTQYF.

This clone was found many times. Additional DNA sequences in this sample encode the identical CDR3. This rearrangement joins TRBV6-4 to TRBJ2-3, with 8 positions matching TRBD2. The CDR3 has 14 amino acids. Germline V gene lookup returns CDR1 MRHNA and CDR2 SNTAGT. After removal of 3 bases from V and 1 base from J, the junction contained 0 bases not matched to a gene. CDR3: CASSERGGTDTQYF. The CDR3 DNA reads TGTGCCAGCAGTGAGCGGGGGGGCACAGATACGCAGTATTTT.

This clone was seen only a few times. The genes are TRBV6-5 and TRBJ2-7, with D possibly TRBD1 on 5 matching bases. Germline lookup yields CDR1 MNHEY and CDR2 SVGAGI. The CDR3 sequence is 15 residues long. V was cut by 6 bases and J by 3 bases, with 18 bases left in between. The CDR3, as DNA: TGTGCCAGCAGCGTTAGACAGTCCACCCTCTACGAGCAGTACTTC. Amino acids: CASSVRQSTLYEQYF.

The chain combines TRBV18 with TRBJ2-7; unclear D gene. Germline CDR1 is KGHSH and CDR2 is LQKENI. Trimming took 0 bases from V and 5 from J, leaving 8 bases between them. The CDR3 spans 13 residues. The CDR3 DNA is TGTGCCAGCTCACCACCTCCAGGAAACGAGCAGTACTTC. It yields the protein CASSPPPGNEQYF.

DNA for the CDR3: TGTGCCAGCAGCTCCGCGGGGGGGGTGGAGACCCAGTACTTC. Protein product: CASSSAGGVETQYF. This chain joins TRBV7-6 and TRBJ2-5; TRBD2 matches 9 bases. V trimming: 4 bases; J trimming: 5 bases; junction bases outside the gene matches: 5. Germline values: CDR1 SGHVS, CDR2 FNYEAQ. This CDR3 is built from 14 residues. The whole variable domain, remainder taken from reference TRBV7-6 and TRBJ2-5, is GAGVSQSPRYKVTKRGQDVALRCDPISGHVSLYWYRQALGQGPEFLTYFNYEAQQDKSGLPNDRFSAERPEGSISTLTIQRTEQRDSAMYRCASSSAGGVETQYFGPGTRLLVL.